The present TCR beta chain was sequenced within a study of blood T cell repertoires in COVID-19. Turning to the study itself: T cells, B-cell-depleted T cells, or PBMCs supplied cDNA or gDNA.

Methods used by the authors: The assay estimated nucleated cells by amplifying reference gene primers. The data were produced by immunoSEQ multiplex PCR, yet TCRdb's version contains in-frame clones alone and is incomplete. The DNA was the basis for D and trimming; V, J and clone size are from that table. The sample comprises about 68,000 clones, around 82% of which are singletons, and around 9.5% rests with the top ten. What was sequenced was peripheral blood. The sequence came from a man aged 50 to 59 with active COVID-19.

CDR3 bases: TGTGCCAGCAGTACAAGTACGGGAGGGCCATACAATGAGCAGTTCTTC. It encodes CASSTSTGGPYNEQFF. This chain connects TRBV7-9 to TRBJ2-1, with 8 bases that match TRBD2. The junction had 11 bases not matched to a gene; V was cut back by 6 bases and J by 4 bases. CDR1 SEHNR and CDR2 FQNEAQ come from the germline V gene (reference sequence). The CDR3 spans 16 residues.